This is a list of T cell receptor beta chains from one sample in a study of CD8+CD57+ T cells in acquired aplastic anemia. TCRdb reprocessed the reads via MiXCR and lists one record per CDR3 protein. The table includes about 110,000 distinct CDR3 sequences, approximately 48% detected once. Sequenced input: sorted CD4+, CD8+, or CD8+CD57+ T cells (not recorded which) from PBMCs. The receptors derive from a human donor in good health, serving as a control. The CDR3 runs from the conserved cysteine through the conserved F or W. A D gene is named only where the DNA matches it firmly. For some rows the clone size is stated as once, few or many, or as a class when expanded; others skip it.

V gene	J gene	D gene	clone size	CDR3 protein	CDR3 DNA
TRBV29-1	TRBJ2-7	TRBD1	.	CSVGRQGHEQYF	TGCAGCGTTGGGAGACAGGGCCACGAGCAGTACTTC
TRBV2	TRBJ1-2	TRBD1	.	CASMVTGGHGYTF	TGTGCCAGCATGGTGACAGGGGGCCATGGCTACACCTTC
TRBV7-9	TRBJ2-7	TRBD1	few	CASSSGDRASPLHF	TGTGCCAGCAGCTCAGGGGACAGGGCTTCACCCCTCCACTTC
TRBV12-5	TRBJ1-5	.	many	CASEGEDYSNQPQHF	TGTGCTAGTGAGGGTGAAGATTATAGCAATCAGCCCCAGCATTTT
TRBV10-3	TRBJ2-1	TRBD2	.	CAISEWRSGDEQFF	TGTGCCATCAGTGAGTGGCGGAGCGGGGATGAGCAGTTCTTC
TRBV10-3	TRBJ1-4	TRBD1	.	CAIKPGQGDEKLFF	TGTGCCATCAAGCCGGGACAGGGAGACGAAAAACTGTTTTTT
TRBV25-1	TRBJ2-7	.	.	CASSPNTGRPEQYF	TGTGCCAGCAGTCCTAATACGGGCAGGCCCGAGCAGTACTTC
TRBV5-1	TRBJ2-7	TRBD2	.	CASSWSGIGSYEQYF	TGCGCCAGCAGCTGGAGCGGGATCGGGTCCTACGAGCAGTACTTC
TRBV9	TRBJ1-1	.	.	CASMPGGGLMNTEAFF	TGTGCCAGCATGCCCGGCGGGGGGCTAATGAACACTGAAGCTTTCTTT
TRBV19	TRBJ1-1	.	.	CAKESGTPTEAFF	TGTGCCAAAGAATCCGGGACACCGACTGAAGCTTTCTTT
TRBV11-2	TRBJ2-7	.	many	CASSPRRGESSYEQYF	TGTGCCAGCAGCCCACGGAGGGGGGAAAGCTCCTACGAGCAGTACTTC
TRBV15	TRBJ1-2	.	.	CVTSRETNYGYTF	TGTGTCACCAGCAGGGAAACTAACTATGGCTACACCTTC
TRBV24-1	TRBJ2-3	.	few	CATSDAQGGTDTQYF	TGTGCCACCAGTGATGCGCAGGGAGGCACAGATACGCAGTATTTT
TRBV6-1	TRBJ2-3	TRBD2	.	CASRGPGLAGGSTDTQYF	TGTGCCAGCAGGGGACCGGGACTAGCGGGGGGGAGTACAGATACGCAGTATTTT
TRBV29-1	TRBJ2-4	.	.	CSVVISRPSKNIQYF	TGCAGCGTTGTCATTTCCCGGCCGTCCAAAAACATTCAGTACTTC
TRBV24-1	TRBJ2-2	.	once	CAIQSGLDTGELFF	TGTGCCATTCAGTCGGGGCTCGACACCGGGGAGCTGTTTTTT
TRBV7-9	TRBJ2-7	.	once	CASSLAVASYEQYF	TGTGCCAGCAGCTTAGCGGTTGCGTCCTACGAGCAGTACTTC
TRBV19	TRBJ1-2	.	.	CASSIGTSYTF	TGTGCCAGTAGCATCGGGACCAGCTACACCTTC
TRBV20-1	TRBJ2-7	TRBD2	.	CSARDLGGGDSYEQYF	TGCAGTGCTAGAGATTTGGGCGGGGGAGACAGCTACGAGCAGTACTTC
TRBV2	TRBJ1-2	.	.	CASTEGVGSYGYTF	TGTGCCAGCACCGAAGGGGTGGGGAGCTATGGCTACACCTTC
TRBV2	TRBJ1-2	TRBD1	few	CAGNRGQPTMYGYTF	TGTGCCGGCAACAGGGGGCAGCCCACAATGTATGGCTACACCTTC
TRBV12-3/TRBV12-4	TRBJ1-4	TRBD1	many	CASSLGTGSEKLFF	TGTGCCAGCAGTCTCGGGACAGGGAGTGAAAAACTGTTTTTT
TRBV7-2	TRBJ2-1	.	many	CASSRPGPNEQFF	TGTGCCAGCAGCCGACCGGGCCCCAATGAGCAGTTCTTC
TRBV2	TRBJ2-3	.	.	CASSERGKVTDTQYF	TGTGCCAGCAGTGAAAGGGGTAAAGTCACAGATACGCAGTATTTT
TRBV10-2	TRBJ1-1	.	.	CASFEHHAGAFF	TGCGCCAGCTTCGAACATCACGCTGGAGCTTTCTTT
TRBV12-3/TRBV12-4	TRBJ2-7	.	many	CASSGVGYEQYF	TGTGCCAGCAGCGGGGTTGGGTACGAGCAGTACTTC
TRBV12-3/TRBV12-4	TRBJ2-5	.	.	CASSFSEVLTEETQYF	TGTGCCAGCAGTTTCTCAGAGGTTCTTACAGAAGAGACCCAGTACTTC
TRBV5-4	TRBJ2-1	.	once	CASSPRGRNEQFF	TGTGCCAGCAGTCCGAGGGGCCGGAATGAGCAGTTCTTC
TRBV12-3/TRBV12-4	TRBJ1-4	.	many	CASSLGMTLIGEKLFF	TGTGCCAGCAGTTTGGGCATGACGCTTATCGGGGAAAAACTGTTTTTT
TRBV15	TRBJ2-3	.	many	CATSREPGMGTDTQYF	TGTGCCACCAGCAGAGAGCCCGGTATGGGCACAGATACGCAGTATTTT
TRBV19	TRBJ1-5	.	.	CASVGGGSNQPQHF	TGTGCCAGTGTGGGGGGAGGTTCCAATCAGCCCCAGCATTTT
TRBV9	TRBJ2-3	.	many	CASTSGGTDTQYF	TGTGCCAGCACCTCCGGGGGCACAGATACGCAGTATTTT
TRBV7-7	TRBJ2-7	.	once	CASSLVSGQDYEQYF	TGTGCCAGCAGCTTAGTGTCGGGACAAGATTACGAGCAGTACTTC
TRBV3-1	TRBJ1-5	TRBD1	many	CASSLKGAGNQPQHF	TGTGCCAGCAGCCTGAAGGGGGCGGGCAATCAGCCCCAGCATTTT
TRBV25-1	TRBJ2-5	TRBD1	.	CASSEVRDRGEIQYF	TGTGCCAGCAGTGAGGTTCGGGACAGAGGAGAGATTCAGTACTTC
TRBV10-3	TRBJ2-7	TRBD2	.	CATRGGYEQYF	TGTGCCACCCGGGGGGGTTACGAGCAGTACTTC
TRBV25-1	TRBJ1-1	TRBD1	.	CASSEGQGGFEAYRGAFF	TGTGCCAGCAGTGAGGGACAGGGGGGCTTTGAAGCTTATCGGGGAGCTTTCTTT
TRBV19	TRBJ2-7	TRBD1	once	CASSIGQVPYEQYF	TGTGCCAGTAGTATCGGACAGGTCCCCTACGAGCAGTACTTC
TRBV12-3/TRBV12-4	TRBJ1-3	TRBD1	.	CATSGGPKSSGNTIYF	TGTGCCACCTCAGGGGGCCCGAAGAGCTCTGGAAACACCATATATTTT
TRBV29-1	TRBJ2-7	TRBD1	.	CSVEEGTATYEQYF	TGCAGCGTTGAAGAAGGGACAGCCACCTACGAGCAGTACTTC
TRBV2	TRBJ1-6	TRBD1	.	CASLRDSYNSPLHF	TGTGCCAGTTTACGGGACAGCTATAATTCACCCCTCCACTTT
TRBV7-6	TRBJ1-6	.	few	CASSLAGRGVSPLHF	TGTGCCAGCAGCTTAGCTGGCAGGGGAGTCTCACCCCTCCACTTT
TRBV24-1	TRBJ1-5	.	many	CATSDLRGQPQHF	TGTGCCACCAGTGATTTGAGGGGGCAGCCCCAGCATTTT
TRBV9	TRBJ1-2	TRBD1	.	CASSVEAGGAVLGGYTF	TGTGCCAGCAGCGTAGAAGCAGGGGGAGCGGTTCTGGGAGGCTACACCTTC
TRBV5-1	TRBJ2-6	.	.	CASSRTASGANVLTF	TGCGCCAGCAGCCGGACAGCCTCTGGGGCCAACGTCCTGACTTTC
TRBV7-6	TRBJ2-3	.	.	CASSLQRDTQYF	TGTGCCAGCAGCTTACAGAGAGATACGCAGTATTTT
TRBV12-3/TRBV12-4	TRBJ1-2	.	many	CASSPPGSGYTF	TGTGCCAGCAGTCCACCTGGGTCTGGCTACACCTTC